One and the same sample provided the 27 T cell receptor beta chains below, sequenced in a study of T cells after yellow fever vaccination. TCRdb reprocessed the 5' RACE reads with MiXCR, giving one entry per CDR3 protein. The data hold tens of thousands of distinct CDR3 sequences, with about 7.2% observed a single time. Source: CD8+ T cells sorted from PBMCs, taken roughly 10 days after the first yellow fever vaccination. The receptors come from a young man who received the YFV17D yellow fever vaccine.

This clonotype was seen ten or more times. The chain links TRBV7-6 to TRBJ2-1, with a possible D match to TRBD2 (5 bases). The ends were cut back, 5 bases at V and 4 bases at J, with 15 bases in the middle. The CDR3 covers 15 residues. CDR1 and CDR2 from the germline V gene are SGHVS and FNYEAQ. CDR3: CASSRTSGDYNEQFF. The CDR3 DNA is TGTGCCAGCAGCCGGACCTCCGGGGATTACAATGAGCAGTTCTTC.

The sample holds a few counts of this clonotype. The chain links TRBV7-2 to TRBJ2-5; tentatively, D is TRBD2 (5 bases). Deletions cut 4 bases from V and 10 bases from J, with 16 bases between. This CDR3 spans 13 amino acids. Germline-derived CDR1 and CDR2 are SGHTA and FQGNSA. The CDR3 sequence is CASSSRGERNQYF. The DNA for the CDR3 is TGTGCCAGCAGCTCCCGGGGAGAGCGCAACCAGTACTTC.

This clonotype was seen repeatedly, ten times or more. V usage is TRBV7-6 and J usage is TRBJ2-1, with a possible D match to TRBD2 (5 bases). The CDR3 is made up of 12 amino acids. The germline V gene encodes CDR1 SGHVS and CDR2 FNYEAQ. Trimming took off 5 bases at V and 10 bases at J, with 12 bases between the two ends. The CDR3: CASSAGGREQFF. The CDR3 DNA is TGTGCCAGCAGCGCCGGAGGTAGGGAGCAGTTCTTC.

This clonotype has a count of ten or more. The gene calls are TRBV5-5 and TRBJ1-1; TRBD1 might be the D (6 bases). CDR1 is SGHKS and CDR2 is YYEKEE in the germline V gene (reference sequence). This CDR3 has 14 amino acids. V gave up 4 bases and J gave up 6 bases, with 16 bases separating them. CDR3 DNA sequence: TGTGCCAGCAGCCCACTCCTGACAGGCCCTGAAGCTTTCTTT. Its translation is CASSPLLTGPEAFF.

This clonotype was detected ten times or more. The chain is built from TRBV5-6 and TRBJ2-2; 9 nucleotides line up with TRBD1. Per the germline V gene, CDR1 is SGHDT and CDR2 is YYEEEE. CDR3 size: 15 residues. The trim removed 3 bases at V and 4 bases at J, leaving 4 bases unmatched. CDR3 nucleotides: TGTGCCAGCAGCTCGGGACAGGGAATCACCGGGGAGCTGTTTTTT. This gives the protein CASSSGQGITGELFF.

Many counts were recorded for this clonotype. The chain carries TRBV4-1 and TRBJ2-1, with D maybe TRBD2 (7 bases). V was clipped by 4 bases and J by 2 bases, with 12 bases between them. Germline CDR1 is MGHRA and CDR2 is YSYEKL. The CDR3 has 15 amino acids. The chain's CDR3 is CASSPWEGAYNEQFF. CDR3 DNA sequence: TGCGCCAGCAGCCCCTGGGAGGGGGCCTACAATGAGCAGTTCTTC.

In this sample, this clonotype turned up many times. The chain is built from TRBV5-1 and TRBJ2-7, with D unresolved. CDR3 length: 12 amino acids. The V gene's germline CDR1 is SGHRS and CDR2 YFSETQ. Trimming removed 0 bases at V and 2 bases at J, with 3 bases between. The CDR3 DNA follows: TGCGCCAGCAGCTTGGATACCTACGAGCAGTACTTC. It yields the protein CASSLDTYEQYF.

Ten or more counts support this clonotype. The chain employs TRBV12-3 or TRBV12-4 and TRBJ1-1, with no clear D. This CDR3 region has 14 residues. Trimming took 3 bases from V and 3 from J, leaving 11 bases between them. The CDR3 loop reads CASSFGLADTEAFF. CDR3 in DNA: TGTGCCAGCAGTTTCGGGCTGGCGGACACTGAAGCTTTCTTT.

The J gene is TRBJ1-5, the V gene TRBV6-1; D remains ambiguous. The length of the CDR3 is 12 residues. V dropped 8 bases and J dropped 8 bases, with 13 bases sitting between them. Germline CDR1 reads MNHNS; CDR2 reads SASEGT. CDR3 residues: CASDNTVEPQHF. In DNA, the CDR3 is TGTGCCAGCGATAACACGGTAGAGCCCCAGCATTTT.

This clonotype occurred a few times. This chain joins TRBV7-3 and TRBJ2-2, with 8 bases matching TRBD1. V lost 5 bases and J lost 3; bases outside the gene matches: 2. Germline values: CDR1 SGHTA, CDR2 FQGTGA. CDR3 size: 14 residues. CDR3 amino acids: CASSPTGDTGELFF. In DNA, the CDR3 is TGTGCCAGCAGCCCGACAGGGGACACCGGGGAGCTGTTTTTT.

The sample holds a few counts of this clonotype. The chain couples TRBV7-2 to TRBJ2-7; D assignment may be TRBD1 or TRBD2 (5 bases each). The CDR3 extends over 15 amino acids. Trimming left V 2 bases short and J 3 bases short, with 14 bases between. In germline, CDR1 is SGHTA, CDR2 FQGNSA. CDR3: CASSLPTGHNYEQYF. CDR3 in DNA: TGTGCCAGCAGCTTACCCACGGGGCACAACTACGAGCAGTACTTC.

This chain joins TRBV7-9 and TRBJ2-4; D unresolved. Germline lookup yields CDR1 SEHNR and CDR2 FQNEAQ (reference sequence). CDR3 length: 16 amino acids. With 3 bases removed from V and 1 base from J, the gap between germline ends came to 13 bases. Here the CDR3 DNA reads TGTGCCAGCAGCTTCGAACCTTTGGGGGCCAAAAACATTCAGTACTTC. Its protein is CASSFEPLGAKNIQYF. Combining the CDR3 with reference TRBV7-9 and TRBJ2-4 gives the whole variable domain DTGVSQNPRHKITKRGQNVTFRCDPISEHNRLYWYRQTLGQGPEFLTYFQNEAQLEKSRLLSDRFSAERPKGSFSTLEIQRTEQGDSAMYLCASSFEPLGAKNIQYFGAGTRLSVL.

This clonotype turned up a few times. V is TRBV4-3 and J is TRBJ2-3; D remains ambiguous. V lost 0 bases to trimming and J lost 5 bases, with 18 bases between them. The CDR3 has 17 residues. Germline V gene data show CDR1 as LGHNA and CDR2 as YSLEER. CDR3 coding DNA: TGCGCCAGCAGCCAAGATCAAGGCAGTCGGGCACGAGATACGCAGTATTTT. Translated, it gives CASSQDQGSRARDTQYF.

The J gene is TRBJ1-6, the V gene TRBV4-1; no firm D call. The V end was cut by 4 bases, the J end by 0 bases, with 10 bases between. This CDR3 is built from 16 residues. Germline CDR1 MGHRA, CDR2 YSYEKL. The CDR3 coding sequence is TGCGCCAGCAGCCCCTCTTCGAGCTCCTATAATTCACCCCTCCACTTT. Translated: CASSPSSSSYNSPLHF.

This clonotype was counted many times. The chain carries TRBV5-1 and TRBJ1-6; D may be TRBD1 (5 bases). From germline, CDR1 is SGHRS and CDR2 YFSETQ. V was shortened by 1 base and J by 9 bases, with 17 bases between the two germline ends. The CDR3 length is 16 residues. The CDR3 sequence is CASSLRVGLAGSPLHF. DNA for the CDR3: TGCGCCAGCAGCTTGAGGGTGGGACTCGCCGGTTCACCCCTCCACTTT.

The chain links TRBV27 to TRBJ1-5; D unresolved. In germline, CDR1 is MNHEY, CDR2 SMNVEV (reference sequence). Trimming removed 2 bases from V and 3 bases from J, with 8 bases in between. The CDR3 sequence is 14 residues long. In nucleotides, the CDR3 is TGTGCCAGCAGTTTAGGGCCCGCCAATCAGCCCCAGCATTTT. Translated: CASSLGPANQPQHF.

At least ten counts were recorded for this clonotype. The chain uses TRBV7-6 and TRBJ2-7; TRBD2 matches 7 bases. The germline V gene encodes CDR1 SGHVS and CDR2 FNYEAQ. The trim removed 3 bases at V and 7 bases at J, leaving 9 bases unmatched. This CDR3 is built from 14 residues. Here the CDR3 reads CASSFGSGPVEQYF. In nucleotides, the CDR3 is TGTGCCAGCAGCTTCGGTAGCGGGCCCGTGGAGCAGTACTTC.

The chain links TRBV4-1 to TRBJ2-7; 10 nucleotides agree with TRBD2. V gave up 4 bases and J gave up 4 bases; unmatched junction bases: 7. This CDR3 comprises 15 residues. The germline CDR1 and CDR2 sequences are MGHRA and YSYEKL. CDR3 sequence (DNA): TGCGCCAGCAGCCCTGCGGCTAGCGGGAGTTACGAGCAGTACTTC. Its protein product is CASSPAASGSYEQYF.

This clonotype came up a few times. This chain links TRBV15 with TRBJ1-3; D is perhaps TRBD1 (6 bases). The CDR3 extends over 18 amino acids. Trimming pared 0 bases from V and 2 bases from J, leaving 17 bases between. Germline lookup yields CDR1 LNHNV and CDR2 YYDKDF (reference sequence). For the CDR3, the DNA is TGTGCCACCAGCAGAGATCCCGCACAGGGCTTAGCTGGAAACACCATATATTTT. Its translation is CATSRDPAQGLAGNTIYF. The variable domain in full, completed from reference TRBV15 and TRBJ1-3, reads DAMVIQNPRYQVTQFGKPVTLSCSQTLNHNVMYWYQQKSSQAPKLLFHYYDKDFNNEADTPDNFQSRRPNTSFCFLDIRSPGLGDTAMYLCATSRDPAQGLAGNTIYFGEGSWLTVV.

In this sample, this clonotype turned up many times. CDR3 region: CASSLALIAGESKNTDTQYF. In DNA, the CDR3 is TGTGCCAGCAGTTTAGCGCTAATAGCGGGGGAGTCAAAAAACACAGATACGCAGTATTTT. The chain employs TRBV12-3 or TRBV12-4 and TRBJ2-3; 9 positions match TRBD2. The CDR3 extends over 20 amino acids. J was trimmed by 2 bases and V by 0 bases; bases with no gene match: 15.

This clonotype was recorded at least ten times. The chain links TRBV6-4 to TRBJ2-3; a possible D gene is TRBD2 (5 bases). The CDR3 has 15 amino acids. Trimming shortened V by 3 bases and J by 3 bases, and 13 bases separated the two germline ends. The germline CDR1 and CDR2 sequences are MRHNA and SNTAGT. CDR3: CASSESLERTDTQYF. CDR3 bases: TGTGCCAGCAGTGAATCACTAGAAAGGACAGATACGCAGTATTTT.

This clonotype was found many times. The chain has TRBV7-9 and TRBJ1-1; 10 nucleotides agree with TRBD1. Germline V lookup: CDR1 SEHNR, CDR2 FQNEAQ (reference sequence). V trimming: 8 bases; J trimming: 2 bases; junction bases outside the gene matches: 5. The length of the CDR3 is 14 residues. CDR3: CASGGTGVNTEAFF. CDR3 coding DNA: TGTGCCAGCGGGGGGACAGGGGTTAACACTGAAGCTTTCTTT.

The rearrangement joins TRBV28 to TRBJ2-1, with D uncertain. V was shortened by 8 bases and J by 3 bases, with 14 bases between the two germline ends. CDR3 length: 14 residues. Germline assignment: CDR1 MDHEN and CDR2 SYDVKM. The CDR3 sequence is CASGSQRSYNEQFF. DNA of the CDR3: TGTGCCAGCGGATCGCAAAGGAGCTACAATGAGCAGTTCTTC.

The table lists this clonotype with many counts. The V and J genes are TRBV7-8 and TRBJ2-1; 10 bases line up with TRBD1. V was clipped by 4 bases and J by 6 bases; unmatched bases: 6. Germline loops: CDR1 SGHVS, CDR2 FQNEAQ. This CDR3 has 15 residues. CDR3 nucleotide sequence: TGTGCCAGCAGCTCACTCCGGGACAGGGGCAATGAGCAGTTCTTC. This encodes CASSSLRDRGNEQFF.

This clonotype was counted many times. The chain employs TRBV7-8 and TRBJ1-5; TRBD1 is a possible D gene (6 bases). Germline V CDR1 and CDR2: SGHVS, FQNEAQ. The CDR3 covers 17 residues. V lost 5 bases, J lost 7 bases, and 24 bases lay in between. CDR3 sequence (DNA): TGTGCCAGCAGCCTTCGACAGGTATCAACTTCACCCCAGCCCCAGCATTTT. Translation: CASSLRQVSTSPQPQHF.

This clonotype has at least ten counts. The chain links TRBV9 to TRBJ2-1, with a possible D match to TRBD2 (7 bases). Trimming left V 3 bases short and J 5 bases short, with 15 bases between. Germline V gene data show CDR1 as SGDLS and CDR2 as YYNGEE. This CDR3 comprises 15 residues. CDR3 protein: CASSETGGRNNEQFF. The CDR3 DNA reads as TGTGCCAGCAGCGAGACGGGGGGCCGAAACAATGAGCAGTTCTTC.

This rearrangement joins TRBV6-2 or TRBV6-3 to TRBJ2-1; maybe TRBD2 (5 bases). The CDR3 sequence is 14 residues long. V was cut by 2 bases and J by 0 bases, with 5 bases left in between. CDR1 MNHEY and CDR2 SVGEGT come from the germline V gene. The CDR3 DNA reads TGTGCCAGCAGTTACCTAGCCTCCTACAATGAGCAGTTCTTC. It codes for CASSYLASYNEQFF.